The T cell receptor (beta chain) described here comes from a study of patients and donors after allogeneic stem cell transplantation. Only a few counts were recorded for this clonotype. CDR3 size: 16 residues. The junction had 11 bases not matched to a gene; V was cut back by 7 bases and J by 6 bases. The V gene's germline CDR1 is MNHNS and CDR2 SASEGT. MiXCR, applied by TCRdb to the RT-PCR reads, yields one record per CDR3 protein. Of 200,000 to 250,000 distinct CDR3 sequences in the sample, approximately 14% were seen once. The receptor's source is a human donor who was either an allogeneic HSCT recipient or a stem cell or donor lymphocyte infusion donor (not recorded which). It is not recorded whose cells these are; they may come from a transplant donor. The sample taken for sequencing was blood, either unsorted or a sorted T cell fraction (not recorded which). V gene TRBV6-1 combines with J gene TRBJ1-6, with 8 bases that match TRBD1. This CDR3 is CASTRWSRGLNSPLHF. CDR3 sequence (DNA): TGTGCCAGCACCCGTTGGAGCAGGGGGCTTAATTCACCCCTCCACTTT.